This T cell receptor beta chain was obtained from a study of blood T cell repertoires in COVID-19. Trimming removed 7 bases from V and 6 bases from J, with 19 bases in between. This CDR3 region has 15 residues. Looked up from germline, CDR1 is LNHDA and CDR2 is SQIVND (reference sequence). In the source study's methods: Amplification from reference gene primers served as the basis for estimated nucleated cell counts. Sequenced by immunoSEQ multiplex PCR; TCRdb stores in-frame clones only, minus some. That table furnishes V, J and clone size, whereas the DNA furnished D and trimming. Altogether 34,000 or so clones are present, roughly 90% being singletons, with the ten largest covering approximately 41%.

Sequenced material: peripheral blood. The V gene is TRBV19, the J gene TRBJ2-1, with D possibly TRBD1 on 5 matching bases. This receptor was taken from a man aged 60 to 69 with active or convalescent COVID-19. The CDR3 DNA reads as TGTGCCAGTAAACCTAGGGGTGAGGCATTCAATGAGCAGTTCTTC. This gives the protein CASKPRGEAFNEQFF.